This TCR beta chain comes out of a study of blood T cell repertoires in COVID-19. Turning to the study itself: COVID-19 samples, acute and convalescent, were from the United States, Italy and Spain.

Under the authors' procedure: Estimation of nucleated cell counts was performed using reference gene primer amplification. TCRdb keeps only in-frame clones here, not all; method: immunoSEQ multiplex PCR. That table is the source of V, J and clone size, and D and trimming were worked out from the DNA. The sample contains 150,000 to 200,000 clones, 84% of which appear only once. Donors were grouped by their self-reported clinical history. Before being deemed recovered, Cohort 3 donors had two negative PCRs, clearance, or symptom resolution. The CDR3 runs 15 residues. Germline V gives CDR1 LGHDT, CDR2 YNNKEL (reference sequence). V trimming: 3 bases; J trimming: 4 bases; junction bases outside the gene matches: 3.

The rearrangement uses TRBV3-1 (or the pseudogene TRBV3-2) and TRBJ2-2; TRBD1 matches 9 bases. The sequenced material came from PBMCs or T cells enriched from blood (not recorded which). The receptor was isolated from a man aged 50 to 59 who had recovered from COVID-19. The CDR3 DNA reads as TGTGCCAGCAGCCACGGGACAGGGCTCACCGGGGAGCTGTTTTTT. Protein sequence: CASSHGTGLTGELFF.